This TCR beta chain is drawn from a study of blood T cell repertoires in COVID-19 (dated by TCRdb to about 2020). Describing the broader study: The collaborator samples originated in the United States, Italy and Spain and spanned the acute and convalescent phases of COVID-19. The prospective study material was composed of cDNA or gDNA derived from T cells, B-cell-depleted T cells, or PBMCs. Subjects who had been exposed to COVID-19, were actively infected with it, or had recovered from it provided the deeply sampled blood TCRbeta repertoires that made up the dataset. The repertoires were released in a freely available public database intended as a resource for research on the immune response to SARS-CoV-2. The samples were drawn from the first 160 participants of the ongoing ImmuneRACE study and from under 1,500 subjects provided by 6 global collaborators. Sample metadata almost always included a de-identified subject ID, COVID-19 status, age in years and sex. Where HLA class I and class II types were available, the types were taken from metadata supplied by the sample provider, not from assay-based typing.

The CDR3 covers 12 residues, taking in both the cysteine and the phenylalanine. Kept here is only the CDR3 DNA, which spans 36 bases and is read in frame from base 1. V lost 7 bases and J lost 4 bases, and the count of bases not matched to a germline gene is 3. The germline V gene specifies MNHEY as CDR1 and SVGAGI as CDR2. The immunoSEQ Assay, a bias-controlled multiplex PCR, was used to amplify TCRbeta CDR3 regions from genomic DNA. The authors' pipeline ran thus. Within the assay, amplification of reference gene primers was used to estimate how many nucleated cells each sample contained. Sequence reads were collapsed and filtered to measure the absolute abundance of every unique TCRbeta CDR3 rearrangement. For each sample, productive Simpson clonality was calculated as the square root of Simpson's diversity index across productive rearrangements. Entries here come from immuneACCESS through TCRdb and include only in-frame sequences with V and J called. Some clones fail to appear in such tables; in the studies checked, an unresolved V gene covers under half of the shortfall, and the cause of the remainder is unknown. That table is the source of V, J and clone size, and D and trimming were worked out from the DNA. This sample holds hundreds of thousands of clones; roughly 80% were observed only once. More than 9% of the sample is held by the ten biggest clonotypes.

Paper-wide results and their limitations: The quantity of clinical and demographic metadata differed by source and by participant and was supplied without curation.

About this clone: Its antigen specificity is not known. One base away there is no much larger clone; base qualities are not given.

Whole blood was collected in K2EDTA tubes by collaborating institutions according to the institutions' own protocols. For TCRbeta analysis, collaborators shipped samples in one of three forms: frozen whole blood, isolated PBMCs, or DNA extracted from either of those sample types. The receptor was derived from a woman over 75 with acute or convalescent COVID-19. The sequencing sample was made of peripheral blood. Recombination linked TRBV6-5 to TRBJ1-2; the central 7 bases match TRBD1. The bases read TGTGCCAGCATGAGGACAGGCTATGGCTACACCTTC. Translation gives CASMRTGYGYTF.